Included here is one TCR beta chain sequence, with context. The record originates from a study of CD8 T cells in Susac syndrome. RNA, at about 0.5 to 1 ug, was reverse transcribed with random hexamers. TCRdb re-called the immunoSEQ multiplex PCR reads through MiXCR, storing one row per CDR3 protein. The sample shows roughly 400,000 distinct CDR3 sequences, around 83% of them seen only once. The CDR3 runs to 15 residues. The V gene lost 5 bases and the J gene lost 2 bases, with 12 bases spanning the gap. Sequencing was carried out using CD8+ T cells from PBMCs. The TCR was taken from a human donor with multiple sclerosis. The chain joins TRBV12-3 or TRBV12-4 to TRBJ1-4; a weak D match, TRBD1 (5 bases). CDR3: CASSEGLGTNEKLFF. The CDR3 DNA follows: TGTGCCAGCAGTGAGGGGTTAGGGACTAATGAAAAACTGTTTTTT.